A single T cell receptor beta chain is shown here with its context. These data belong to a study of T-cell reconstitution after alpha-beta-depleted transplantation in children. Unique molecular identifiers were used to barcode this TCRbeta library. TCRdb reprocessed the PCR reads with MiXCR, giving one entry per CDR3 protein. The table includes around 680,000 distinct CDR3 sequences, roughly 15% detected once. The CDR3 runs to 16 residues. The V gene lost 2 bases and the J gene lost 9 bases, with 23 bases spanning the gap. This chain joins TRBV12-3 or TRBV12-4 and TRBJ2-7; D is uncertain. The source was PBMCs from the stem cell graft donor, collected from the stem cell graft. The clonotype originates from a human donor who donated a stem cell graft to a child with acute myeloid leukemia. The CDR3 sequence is CASSLRLARLTNGQYF. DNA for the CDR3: TGTGCCAGCAGTTTAAGGCTTGCCCGGCTTACGAATGGGCAGTACTTC.